The rows below give T cell receptor beta chains drawn from one sample of a study of regulatory T cells in long-lasting Graves disease. TCRdb analysed the multiplex PCR reads with MiXCR anew, one entry per CDR3 protein. The data show a few hundred thousand distinct CDR3 sequences, around 24% seen once. The input for sequencing was peripheral blood mononuclear cells (PBMCs), taken when the disease was refractory, from a patient treated with antithyroid drugs. The receptors shown here come from a female donor with Graves disease. Each CDR3 is given with its conserved first and last residue. The order of the fields is V gene, clone size, J gene, D gene, CDR3 DNA, CDR3 protein. The D gene is left open where the match is weak. Rows may omit the clone size; those that give it use once, few, many or a size class.

V gene: TRBV12-5
clone size: .
J gene: TRBJ2-2
D gene: .
CDR3 DNA: TGTGCTAGTGGTTTTGGGACGTCCCAATTTAACACCGGGGAGCTGTTTTTT
CDR3 protein: CASGFGTSQFNTGELFF

V gene: TRBV5-1
clone size: .
J gene: TRBJ1-2
D gene: TRBD1
CDR3 DNA: TGCGCCAGCAGCGACAGACAGGGCCAGAGGGGCTACACCTTC
CDR3 protein: CASSDRQGQRGYTF

V gene: TRBV9
clone size: .
J gene: TRBJ2-7
D gene: TRBD1
CDR3 DNA: TGTGCCAGCAGCCCAGACCAAAGGACAGGAAGCTACGAGCAGTACTTC
CDR3 protein: CASSPDQRTGSYEQYF

V gene: TRBV29-1
clone size: many
J gene: TRBJ2-7
D gene: .
CDR3 DNA: TGCAGCATCTCCGGGACCGGAGCCTACGAGCAGTACTTC
CDR3 protein: CSISGTGAYEQYF

V gene: TRBV3-1
clone size: .
J gene: TRBJ1-4
D gene: .
CDR3 DNA: TGTGCCAGCAGCCCCGTCAGGGTTGCTAATGAAAAACTGTTTTTT
CDR3 protein: CASSPVRVANEKLFF

V gene: TRBV6-1
clone size: many
J gene: TRBJ1-6
D gene: .
CDR3 DNA: TGTGCCAGCAGTGGATTAGGGGGAAATTCACCCCTCCACTTT
CDR3 protein: CASSGLGGNSPLHF

V gene: TRBV27
clone size: .
J gene: TRBJ2-1
D gene: .
CDR3 DNA: TGTGCCAGCACTCTTGGGGGATCGGATGAGCAGTTCTTC
CDR3 protein: CASTLGGSDEQFF

V gene: TRBV6-1
clone size: .
J gene: TRBJ2-7
D gene: .
CDR3 DNA: TGTGCCAGCAGTGAAATGACGGATCGTTCCAAGCAGTACTTC
CDR3 protein: CASSEMTDRSKQYF

V gene: TRBV9
clone size: .
J gene: TRBJ2-7
D gene: TRBD2
CDR3 DNA: TGTGCCAGCAGCCCATGGACTAGCGGAGGCCCCTACGAGCAGTACTTC
CDR3 protein: CASSPWTSGGPYEQYF

V gene: TRBV12-3/TRBV12-4
clone size: many
J gene: TRBJ1-4
D gene: TRBD1
CDR3 DNA: TGTGCCAGCAGTTTCGGGACAGCTCTGTTTTTT
CDR3 protein: CASSFGTALFF

V gene: TRBV6-1
clone size: .
J gene: TRBJ1-3
D gene: TRBD1
CDR3 DNA: TGTGCCAGCAGACAGCGGGACAGGGTAATATTCAGTACTGGAAACACCATATATTTT
CDR3 protein: CASRQRDRVIFSTGNTIYF

V gene: TRBV5-6
clone size: .
J gene: TRBJ2-7
D gene: .
CDR3 DNA: TGTGCCAGCAGCTTGGGTCGACAGACACCCTACGAGCAGTACTTC
CDR3 protein: CASSLGRQTPYEQYF

V gene: TRBV28
clone size: many
J gene: TRBJ1-4
D gene: .
CDR3 DNA: TGTGCCAGCAGTTTAGCAGGGGCCGTTGAAAAACTGTTTTTT
CDR3 protein: CASSLAGAVEKLFF

V gene: TRBV2
clone size: many
J gene: TRBJ1-2
D gene: .
CDR3 DNA: TGTGCCAGCTCCGGGACGGGAAAACTCTCTAATGGCTACACCTTC
CDR3 protein: CASSGTGKLSNGYTF

V gene: TRBV27
clone size: .
J gene: TRBJ1-4
D gene: TRBD1
CDR3 DNA: TGTGCCAGCAGTTTCTTAAAGCAGGGGGGTTTTAATGAAAAACTGTTTTTT
CDR3 protein: CASSFLKQGGFNEKLFF

V gene: TRBV19
clone size: .
J gene: TRBJ1-1
D gene: TRBD1
CDR3 DNA: TGTGCCAGTAGGGACAGGAGATTGAACACTGAAGCTTTCTTT
CDR3 protein: CASRDRRLNTEAFF

V gene: TRBV7-9
clone size: few
J gene: TRBJ1-4
D gene: .
CDR3 DNA: TGTGCCAGCAGCTTAGGGTCGGGGCCTAATGAAAAACTGTTTTTT
CDR3 protein: CASSLGSGPNEKLFF

V gene: TRBV27
clone size: many
J gene: TRBJ2-2
D gene: TRBD2
CDR3 DNA: TGTGCCAGCAGTTCTAGCGGGAGCGGGACCGGGGAGCTGTTTTTT
CDR3 protein: CASSSSGSGTGELFF

V gene: TRBV19
clone size: .
J gene: TRBJ1-1
D gene: TRBD1
CDR3 DNA: TGTGCCAGTACCAAAGGGACAGGGGTCACTGAAGCTTTCTTT
CDR3 protein: CASTKGTGVTEAFF

V gene: TRBV27
clone size: .
J gene: TRBJ1-6
D gene: .
CDR3 DNA: TGTGCCAGCAGTTTATACGCAGGGCCGGGTTCACCCCTCCACTTT
CDR3 protein: CASSLYAGPGSPLHF

V gene: TRBV5-1
clone size: .
J gene: TRBJ2-7
D gene: TRBD1
CDR3 DNA: TGCGCCAGCAGCTTGGTGGGGGACAGTTCCTACGAGCAGTACTTC
CDR3 protein: CASSLVGDSSYEQYF

V gene: TRBV28
clone size: many
J gene: TRBJ1-2
D gene: TRBD1
CDR3 DNA: TGTGCCAGCAGTTCCCCGTTCAGCCGACAGGGCTCATATGGCTACACCTTC
CDR3 protein: CASSSPFSRQGSYGYTF

V gene: TRBV29-1
clone size: .
J gene: TRBJ1-1
D gene: TRBD1
CDR3 DNA: TGCAGCGCAGACAGGGTGGCTGAAGCTTTCTTT
CDR3 protein: CSADRVAEAFF

V gene: TRBV5-6
clone size: few
J gene: TRBJ1-2
D gene: TRBD1
CDR3 DNA: TGTGCCAGCAGCGAACGGACAGGGGCAGCGAATGGCTACACCTTC
CDR3 protein: CASSERTGAANGYTF

V gene: TRBV4-1
clone size: .
J gene: TRBJ2-4
D gene: TRBD2
CDR3 DNA: TGCGCCAGCAGCCTACTAGCGGGAGGGCGAACCAAAAACATTCAGTACTTC
CDR3 protein: CASSLLAGGRTKNIQYF

V gene: TRBV28
clone size: many
J gene: TRBJ1-5
D gene: TRBD1
CDR3 DNA: TGTGCCAGCAGTTTGGGTATAGGACAGGGCTACCAGCCCCAGCATTTT
CDR3 protein: CASSLGIGQGYQPQHF

V gene: TRBV7-9
clone size: .
J gene: TRBJ1-1
D gene: .
CDR3 DNA: TGTGCCAGCAGCCCCGCCAACGGCCAGGGGTCCTTAAAGGACACTGAAGCTTTCTTT
CDR3 protein: CASSPANGQGSLKDTEAFF

V gene: TRBV7-2
clone size: few
J gene: TRBJ1-1
D gene: .
CDR3 DNA: TGTGCCAGCAGCTCGATATATAGTAGCACTGAAGCTTTCTTT
CDR3 protein: CASSSIYSSTEAFF

V gene: TRBV20-1
clone size: .
J gene: TRBJ1-1
D gene: .
CDR3 DNA: TGCAGTGCTAGAGTGGGGAACACTGAAGCTTTCTTT
CDR3 protein: CSARVGNTEAFF

V gene: TRBV7-3
clone size: .
J gene: TRBJ2-3
D gene: .
CDR3 DNA: TGTGCCAGCAGCTTAGGCGGATCAGGGTCTACGCAGTATTTT
CDR3 protein: CASSLGGSGSTQYF

V gene: TRBV28
clone size: many
J gene: TRBJ1-2
D gene: .
CDR3 DNA: TGTGCCAGCAGTCACGGCCCAGGGGCTGGCTACACCTTC
CDR3 protein: CASSHGPGAGYTF

V gene: TRBV20-1
clone size: .
J gene: TRBJ2-2
D gene: TRBD2
CDR3 DNA: TGCAGTGCTAGACGGCCGGGACTAGCGGGTTCGAACACCGGGGAGCTGTTTTTT
CDR3 protein: CSARRPGLAGSNTGELFF

V gene: TRBV20-1
clone size: .
J gene: TRBJ1-2
D gene: .
CDR3 DNA: TGCAGTGCTAGAGATCTCGAACAGGGAAACTATGGCTACACCTTC
CDR3 protein: CSARDLEQGNYGYTF

V gene: TRBV11-2
clone size: few
J gene: TRBJ2-7
D gene: .
CDR3 DNA: TGTGCCAGCAGTTCACTCCGTATCAAGCAGTACTTC
CDR3 protein: CASSSLRIKQYF

V gene: TRBV7-2
clone size: few
J gene: TRBJ2-7
D gene: .
CDR3 DNA: TGTGCCAGCAGCTTAGTGCCGCGCGCTTTCTACGAGCAGTACTTC
CDR3 protein: CASSLVPRAFYEQYF

V gene: TRBV4-1
clone size: many
J gene: TRBJ1-5
D gene: .
CDR3 DNA: TGCGCCAGCAGCCGCCCTGATAGGAATCAGCCCCAGCATTTT
CDR3 protein: CASSRPDRNQPQHF

V gene: TRBV6-1
clone size: few
J gene: TRBJ2-7
D gene: TRBD2
CDR3 DNA: TGTGCCAGCTGGGCGGGAGGGGAGCACGAGCAGTACTTC
CDR3 protein: CASWAGGEHEQYF

V gene: TRBV30
clone size: many
J gene: TRBJ2-5
D gene: TRBD2
CDR3 DNA: TGTGCCTGGGGAGGGCGCGGGAGAGATCCCCAGTACTTC
CDR3 protein: CAWGGRGRDPQYF

V gene: TRBV7-2
clone size: .
J gene: TRBJ2-1
D gene: TRBD2
CDR3 DNA: TGTGCCAGCAGTCCTCTAGCGGCTATCTACAATGAGCAGTTCTTC
CDR3 protein: CASSPLAAIYNEQFF

V gene: TRBV27
clone size: many
J gene: TRBJ2-2
D gene: TRBD2
CDR3 DNA: TGTGCCAGCAGTTCGACTAGCGGGTCCTTGAACACCGGGGAGCTGTTTTTT
CDR3 protein: CASSSTSGSLNTGELFF

V gene: TRBV20-1
clone size: few
J gene: TRBJ2-2
D gene: TRBD2
CDR3 DNA: TGCAGTGCTCGACTAGCGGCCACCCGAGGCGGGGAGCTGTTTTTT
CDR3 protein: CSARLAATRGGELFF

V gene: TRBV29-1
clone size: .
J gene: TRBJ2-3
D gene: TRBD2
CDR3 DNA: TGCAGCGTCGGAGGGGAGGGAACAGATACGCAGTATTTT
CDR3 protein: CSVGGEGTDTQYF

V gene: TRBV9
clone size: many
J gene: TRBJ1-4
D gene: TRBD1
CDR3 DNA: TGTGCCAGCAGCGTAGACGGGACAGCCCTTGAAAAACTGTTTTTT
CDR3 protein: CASSVDGTALEKLFF

V gene: TRBV2
clone size: many
J gene: TRBJ1-2
D gene: TRBD1
CDR3 DNA: TGTGCCAGCAGGGGACAGGGAATGTCTTATGGCTACACCTTC
CDR3 protein: CASRGQGMSYGYTF

V gene: TRBV28
clone size: few
J gene: TRBJ2-7
D gene: TRBD2
CDR3 DNA: TGTGCCACGGGGGGGGAGACACAGTACTCCTACGAGCAGTACTTC
CDR3 protein: CATGGETQYSYEQYF

V gene: TRBV4-1
clone size: .
J gene: TRBJ2-5
D gene: .
CDR3 DNA: TGCGCCAGCAGCCAAGTATCGTGGGGTGGGGAGACCCAGTACTTC
CDR3 protein: CASSQVSWGGETQYF

V gene: TRBV5-1
clone size: few
J gene: TRBJ2-7
D gene: .
CDR3 DNA: TGCGCCAGCAGCCCAGTCGGTGATTACGAGCAGTACTTC
CDR3 protein: CASSPVGDYEQYF

V gene: TRBV19
clone size: .
J gene: TRBJ1-1
D gene: .
CDR3 DNA: TGTGCCAGTAGTATCGAAGGGAGTGGAGAAGCTTTCTTT
CDR3 protein: CASSIEGSGEAFF

V gene: TRBV5-4
clone size: few
J gene: TRBJ2-7
D gene: TRBD2
CDR3 DNA: TGTGCCAGCAGCATCCTAGCGGGAGAGGGGAACTACGAGCAGTACTTC
CDR3 protein: CASSILAGEGNYEQYF

V gene: TRBV29-1
clone size: .
J gene: TRBJ1-4
D gene: .
CDR3 DNA: TGCAGCGTTGGGGGTCAGAGGAGTACTAATGAAAAACTGTTTTTT
CDR3 protein: CSVGGQRSTNEKLFF

V gene: TRBV7-9
clone size: .
J gene: TRBJ2-5
D gene: TRBD2
CDR3 DNA: TGTGCCAGCAGCTTTAGAGTGACGGGACTAAGTGTGGATACCCAGTACTTC
CDR3 protein: CASSFRVTGLSVDTQYF

V gene: TRBV7-9
clone size: few
J gene: TRBJ1-2
D gene: .
CDR3 DNA: TGTGCCAGCAGCTTGGCCCGGGATCGCTACACCTTC
CDR3 protein: CASSLARDRYTF

V gene: TRBV20-1
clone size: .
J gene: TRBJ1-1
D gene: .
CDR3 DNA: TGCAGCGCCTCTACGGATAGCACTGAAGCTTTCTTT
CDR3 protein: CSASTDSTEAFF

V gene: TRBV5-6
clone size: many
J gene: TRBJ2-5
D gene: .
CDR3 DNA: TGTGCCAGCAGCTTGGGGGCGGCCCAAGAGACCCAGTACTTC
CDR3 protein: CASSLGAAQETQYF

V gene: TRBV7-3
clone size: .
J gene: TRBJ1-1
D gene: TRBD1
CDR3 DNA: TGTGCCAGCAGCTTACAGGGGGTCACTGAAGCTTTCTTT
CDR3 protein: CASSLQGVTEAFF

V gene: TRBV27
clone size: many
J gene: TRBJ1-1
D gene: .
CDR3 DNA: TGTGCCAGCAGTTTATCGGGGTGGCCCACAAACACTGAAGCTTTCTTT
CDR3 protein: CASSLSGWPTNTEAFF

V gene: TRBV20-1
clone size: few
J gene: TRBJ2-7
D gene: .
CDR3 DNA: TGCAGTGCTAGGCGCTCGGGACGATCAACCTACGAGCAGTACTTC
CDR3 protein: CSARRSGRSTYEQYF

V gene: TRBV6-2/TRBV6-3
clone size: few
J gene: TRBJ1-5
D gene: TRBD1
CDR3 DNA: TGTGCCAGCAGCCGAGGACAGGAGAATCAGCCCCAGCATTTT
CDR3 protein: CASSRGQENQPQHF

V gene: TRBV6-1
clone size: many
J gene: TRBJ2-5
D gene: .
CDR3 DNA: TGTGCCAGCGGGGGTGCTCCAGAGACCCAGTACTTC
CDR3 protein: CASGGAPETQYF